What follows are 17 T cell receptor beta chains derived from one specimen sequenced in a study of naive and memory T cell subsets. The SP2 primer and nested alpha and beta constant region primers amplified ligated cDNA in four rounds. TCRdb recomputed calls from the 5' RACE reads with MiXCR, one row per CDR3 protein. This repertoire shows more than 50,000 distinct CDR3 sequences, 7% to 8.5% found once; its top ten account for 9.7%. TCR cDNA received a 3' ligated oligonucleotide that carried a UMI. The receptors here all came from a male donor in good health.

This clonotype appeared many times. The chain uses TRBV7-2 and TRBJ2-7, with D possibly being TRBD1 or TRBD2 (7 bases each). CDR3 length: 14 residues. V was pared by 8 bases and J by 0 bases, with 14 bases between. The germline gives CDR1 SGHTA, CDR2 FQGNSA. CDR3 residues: CASLGGDSSYEQYF. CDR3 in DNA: TGTGCCAGCCTTGGGGGGGACAGCTCCTACGAGCAGTACTTC.

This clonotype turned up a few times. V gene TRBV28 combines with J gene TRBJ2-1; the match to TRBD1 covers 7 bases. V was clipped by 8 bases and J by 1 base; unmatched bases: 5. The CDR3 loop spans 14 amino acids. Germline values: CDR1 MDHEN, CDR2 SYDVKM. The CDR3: CASRTGGSYNEQFF. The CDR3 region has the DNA TGTGCCAGCCGGACAGGTGGGTCCTACAATGAGCAGTTCTTC.

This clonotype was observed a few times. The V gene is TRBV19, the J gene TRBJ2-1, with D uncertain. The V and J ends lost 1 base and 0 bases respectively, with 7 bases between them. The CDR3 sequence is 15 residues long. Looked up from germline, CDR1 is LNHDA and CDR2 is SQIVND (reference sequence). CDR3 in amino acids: CASSIGPPSYNEQFF. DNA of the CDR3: TGTGCCAGTAGTATAGGACCGCCCTCCTACAATGAGCAGTTCTTC.

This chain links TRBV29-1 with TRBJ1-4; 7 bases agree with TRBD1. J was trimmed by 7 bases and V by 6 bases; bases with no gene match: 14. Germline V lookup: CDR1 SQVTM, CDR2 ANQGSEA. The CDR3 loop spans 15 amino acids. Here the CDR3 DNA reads TGCAGCGTATCACATCGACAGGGCAAAGGTGAAAAACTGTTTTTT. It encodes CSVSHRQGKGEKLFF. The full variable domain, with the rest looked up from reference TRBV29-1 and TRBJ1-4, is SAVISQKPSRDICQRGTSLTIQCQVDSQVTMMFWYRQQPGQSLTLIATANQGSEATYESGFVIDKFPISRPNLTFSTLTVSNMSPEDSSIYLCSVSHRQGKGEKLFFGSGTQLSVL.

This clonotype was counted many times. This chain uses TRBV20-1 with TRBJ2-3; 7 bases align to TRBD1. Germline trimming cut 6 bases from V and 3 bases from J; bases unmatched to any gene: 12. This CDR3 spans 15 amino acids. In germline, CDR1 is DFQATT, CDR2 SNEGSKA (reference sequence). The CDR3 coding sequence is TGCAGTGCCACCCCTAGTCCGGGACAGACAGATACGCAGTATTTT. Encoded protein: CSATPSPGQTDTQYF.

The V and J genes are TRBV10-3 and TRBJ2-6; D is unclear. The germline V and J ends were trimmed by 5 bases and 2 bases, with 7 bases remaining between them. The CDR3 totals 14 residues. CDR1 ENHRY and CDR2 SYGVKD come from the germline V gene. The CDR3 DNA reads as TGTGCCATCAGTCGAGAGACTGGGGCCAACGTCCTGACTTTC. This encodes CAISRETGANVLTF.

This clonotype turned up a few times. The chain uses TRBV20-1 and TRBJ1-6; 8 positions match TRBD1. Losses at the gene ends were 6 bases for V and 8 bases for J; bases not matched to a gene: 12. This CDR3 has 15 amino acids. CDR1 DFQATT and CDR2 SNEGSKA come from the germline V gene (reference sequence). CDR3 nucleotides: TGCAGTGCAGGAGTTCAGGGGGCAGGGGATTCACCCCTCCACTTT. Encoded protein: CSAGVQGAGDSPLHF.

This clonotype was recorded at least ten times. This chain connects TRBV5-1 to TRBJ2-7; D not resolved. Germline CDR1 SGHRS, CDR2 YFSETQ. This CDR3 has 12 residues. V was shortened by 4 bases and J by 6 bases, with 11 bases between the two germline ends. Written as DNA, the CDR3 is TGCGCCAGCAGCGCCCCCCTGGGCGAGCAGTACTTC. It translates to CASSAPLGEQYF.

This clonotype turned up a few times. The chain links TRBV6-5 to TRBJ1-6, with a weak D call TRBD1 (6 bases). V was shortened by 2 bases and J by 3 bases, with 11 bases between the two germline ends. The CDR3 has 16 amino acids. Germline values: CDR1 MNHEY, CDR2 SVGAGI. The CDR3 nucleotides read TGTGCCAGCAGTTACCAGCCGGGACACTATAATTCACCCCTCCACTTT. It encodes CASSYQPGHYNSPLHF.

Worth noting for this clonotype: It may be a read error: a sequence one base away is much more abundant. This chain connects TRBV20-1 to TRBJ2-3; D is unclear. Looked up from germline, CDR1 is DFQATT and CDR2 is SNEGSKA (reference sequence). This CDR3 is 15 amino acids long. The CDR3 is CSRSRAPPGPYTQYF. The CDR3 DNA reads TGCAGCAGATCAAGGGCCCCCCCTGGCCCATATACGCAGTATTTT.

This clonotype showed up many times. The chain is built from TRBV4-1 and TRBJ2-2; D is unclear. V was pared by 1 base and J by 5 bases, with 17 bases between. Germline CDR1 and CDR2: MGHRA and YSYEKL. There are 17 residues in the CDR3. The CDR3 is CASSQGLLGFRTGELFF. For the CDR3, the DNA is TGCGCCAGCAGCCAAGGCTTGCTGGGGTTTCGGACCGGGGAGCTGTTTTTT.

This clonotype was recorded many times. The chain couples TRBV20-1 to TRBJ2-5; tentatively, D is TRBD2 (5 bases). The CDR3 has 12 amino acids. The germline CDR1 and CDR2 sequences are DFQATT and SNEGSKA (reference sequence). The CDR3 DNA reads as TGCAGCGCAGGACTTGGGCAAGAGACCCAGTACTTC. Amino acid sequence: CSAGLGQETQYF.

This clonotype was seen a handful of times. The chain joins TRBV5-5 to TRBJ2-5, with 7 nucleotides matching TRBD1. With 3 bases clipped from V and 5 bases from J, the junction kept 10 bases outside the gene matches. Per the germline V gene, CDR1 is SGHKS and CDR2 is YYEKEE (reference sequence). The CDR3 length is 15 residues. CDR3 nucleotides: TGTGCCAGCAGCTCCGCCGTAACCAGGGGGGAGACCCAGTACTTC. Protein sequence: CASSSAVTRGETQYF.

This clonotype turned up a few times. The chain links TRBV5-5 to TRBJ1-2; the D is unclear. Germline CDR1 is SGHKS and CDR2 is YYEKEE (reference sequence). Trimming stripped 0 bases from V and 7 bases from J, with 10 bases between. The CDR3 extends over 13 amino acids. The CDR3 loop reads CASSLDSTSGYTF. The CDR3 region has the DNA TGTGCCAGCAGCTTGGATTCCACTTCTGGCTACACCTTC.

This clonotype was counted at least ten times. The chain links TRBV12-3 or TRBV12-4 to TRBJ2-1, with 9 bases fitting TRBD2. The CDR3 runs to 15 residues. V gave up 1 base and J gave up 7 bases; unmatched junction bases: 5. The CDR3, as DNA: TGTGCCAGCAGTTTAGTTGGCGGGGGGGCGAATGAGCAGTTCTTC. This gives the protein CASSLVGGGANEQFF.

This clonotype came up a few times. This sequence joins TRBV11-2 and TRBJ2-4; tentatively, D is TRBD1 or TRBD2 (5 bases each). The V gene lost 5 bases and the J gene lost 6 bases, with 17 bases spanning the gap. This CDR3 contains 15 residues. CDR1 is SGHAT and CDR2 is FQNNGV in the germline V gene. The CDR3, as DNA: TGTGCCAGCAGCGCAAACGCCGGGACCCCAAACATTCAGTACTTC. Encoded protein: CASSANAGTPNIQYF.

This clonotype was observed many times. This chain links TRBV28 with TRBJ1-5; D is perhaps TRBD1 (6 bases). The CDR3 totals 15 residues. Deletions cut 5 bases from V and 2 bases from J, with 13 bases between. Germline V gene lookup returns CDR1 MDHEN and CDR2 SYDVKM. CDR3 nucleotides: TGTGCCAGCAGTCCCCCGGAGGGGGGCAATCAGCCCCAGCATTTT. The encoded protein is CASSPPEGGNQPQHF.